This entry lists 22 T cell receptor beta chains sequenced from one sample in a study of shared clonotypes between healthy human individuals. Only in-frame clones appear in the TCRdb table, and some are missing; sequencing was by immunoSEQ multiplex PCR. The sample lists fewer than 2.5 million clones; 90% to 95% were seen once. Sample: naive CD4+ T cells from PBMCs. Subset reported: CD45RA+ positively selected. Receptors were obtained from a young man in good health. Some clones in this sample may be carry-over from other donors' samples.

J is TRBJ2-5 and V is TRBV6-6, with D possibly being TRBD1 (7 bases). This CDR3 is built from 16 residues. V was pared by 5 bases and J by 2 bases, with 18 bases between. Per germline, CDR1 MNHNY and CDR2 SVGAGI (reference sequence). For the CDR3, the DNA is TGTGCCAGCAGTGGCGGGGACAGACCCTCTCAAGAGACCCAGTACTTC. Protein sequence: CASSGGDRPSQETQYF.

This clone appeared a single time. The V gene is TRBV12-2, the J gene TRBJ2-2. TRBV12-2 is tagged as a pseudogene. CDR3 length: 18 amino acids. This chain's CDR3 is CASRLGTGPPGNTGELFF. The CDR3 nucleotides read TGTGCAAGTCGCTTAGGTACGGGCCCCCCGGGGAACACCGGGGAGCTGTTTTTT.

The chain recombines TRBV7-2 with TRBJ2-1, with TRBD1 identical over 8 bases. Germline trimming cut 1 base from V and 1 base from J; bases unmatched to any gene: 6. The germline V gene encodes CDR1 SGHTA and CDR2 FQGNSA. This CDR3 region has 17 residues. Here the CDR3 reads CASSLGQGSISYNEQFF. DNA of the CDR3: TGTGCCAGCAGCTTAGGACAGGGGTCGATATCCTACAATGAGCAGTTCTTC.

The chain carries TRBV7-2 and TRBJ2-1; the match to TRBD2 covers 7 bases. CDR1 is SGHTA and CDR2 is FQGNSA in the germline V gene. CDR3 length equals 19 residues. The ends lost 0 bases at V and 1 base at J; junction bases unmatched: 12. The CDR3 loop is CASSLASSWGRESYNEQFF. The CDR3 coding sequence is TGTGCCAGCAGCTTAGCCAGTTCGTGGGGGAGGGAGTCCTACAATGAGCAGTTCTTC.

The rearrangement uses TRBV6-5 and TRBJ1-1; D is possibly TRBD1 (5 bases). This CDR3 comprises 13 residues. Trimming removed 7 bases from V and 7 bases from J, with 16 bases in between. Per the germline V gene, CDR1 is MNHEY and CDR2 is SVGAGI. The CDR3 DNA follows: TGTGCCAGCACGTCGACAGTATTCGGTGAAGCTTTCTTT. Translation gives CASTSTVFGEAFF.

The chain links TRBV6-1 to TRBJ2-5; D gene uncertain. V lost 8 bases to trimming and J lost 1 base, with 14 bases between them. The CDR3 is made up of 14 amino acids. Germline assignment: CDR1 MNHNS and CDR2 SASEGT. The DNA of the CDR3 is TGTGCCAGCCGGCGTAGTAGTGGCCAAGAGACCCAGTACTTC. It is translated as CASRRSSGQETQYF.

In this sample, this clone turned up a few times. The chain has TRBV14 and TRBJ1-1, with D unresolved. Germline V gives CDR1 SGHDN, CDR2 FVKESK. V lost 0 bases, J lost 3 bases, and 5 bases lay in between. CDR3 size: 13 residues. The CDR3 DNA reads as TGTGCCAGCAGCCAAGAGGAGGACACTGAAGCTTTCTTT. Translation gives CASSQEEDTEAFF.

This clone was recorded only once. The V gene is TRBV5-1, the J gene TRBJ1-3; no clear D. From germline, CDR1 is SGHRS and CDR2 YFSETQ. The CDR3 contains 11 residues. The germline V and J ends were trimmed by 0 bases and 8 bases, with 3 bases remaining between them. In DNA, the CDR3 is TGCGCCAGCAGCTTGGACGACACCATATATTTT. Protein: CASSLDDTIYF.

This chain joins TRBV7-9 and TRBJ1-6; the match to TRBD1 covers 9 bases. Germline CDR1 and CDR2: SEHNR and FQNEAQ (reference sequence). The CDR3 loop spans 15 amino acids. The junction had 3 bases not matched to a gene; V was cut back by 1 base and J by 8 bases. CDR3 coding DNA: TGTGCCAGCAGCTTAGGGCGGACAGGGGATTCACCCCTCCACTTT. Translation gives CASSLGRTGDSPLHF.

This clone was seen only a few times. The chain links TRBV11-2 to TRBJ2-1, with a weak D call TRBD1 (6 bases). From germline, CDR1 is SGHAT and CDR2 FQNNGV. Between the trimmed V and J ends, which lost 5 bases and 8 bases, there was a span of 16 bases. The CDR3 spans 14 residues. CDR3: CASSRPQGSDEQFF. The CDR3 DNA sequence: TGTGCCAGCAGCCGACCGCAGGGGAGCGATGAGCAGTTCTTC.

The J gene is TRBJ1-5, the V gene TRBV6-5; D gene uncertain. V was cut by 5 bases and J by 9 bases, with 14 bases left in between. Germline loops: CDR1 MNHEY, CDR2 SVGAGI. The CDR3 runs 13 residues. The CDR3 DNA reads TGTGCCAGCAGTCCTGACTTGTTTCGGCCCCAGCATTTT. This sequence encodes CASSPDLFRPQHF.

The chain carries TRBV9 and TRBJ2-7; 14 bases line up with TRBD2. The CDR3 loop spans 18 amino acids. V was pared by 0 bases and J by 6 bases, with 11 bases of the junction left unmatched. Germline V gene lookup returns CDR1 SGDLS and CDR2 YYNGEE. The CDR3 is CASSVAPEPGLAGAEQYF. CDR3 in DNA: TGTGCCAGCAGCGTAGCCCCCGAACCGGGACTAGCGGGAGCCGAGCAGTACTTC.

To note about this clone: This same CDR3 is encoded by further DNA sequences in the sample. V gene TRBV9 combines with J gene TRBJ1-1; D might be TRBD1 (5 bases). The CDR3 is 15 residues long. From germline, CDR1 is SGDLS and CDR2 YYNGEE. Between the trimmed V and J ends, which lost 0 bases and 0 bases, there was a span of 9 bases. The CDR3 DNA sequence: TGTGCCAGCAGCGTAGGAGGGGCCGTGAACACTGAAGCTTTCTTT. Encoded protein: CASSVGGAVNTEAFF. The variable domain in full, completed from reference TRBV9 and TRBJ1-1, reads DSGVTQTPKHLITATGQRVTLRCSPRSGDLSVYWYQQSLDQGLQFLIQYYNGEERAKGNILERFSAQQFPDLHSELNLSSLELGDSALYFCASSVGGAVNTEAFFGQGTRLTVV.

This chain connects TRBV19 to TRBJ2-7, with TRBD1 identical over 12 bases. The CDR3 is 18 amino acids. From germline, CDR1 is LNHDA and CDR2 SQIVND (reference sequence). V was clipped by 1 base and J by 4 bases; unmatched bases: 11. CDR3 in DNA: TGTGCCAGTAGTATAGGTTTTCGGGACAGGGGGCGCCGGTACGAGCAGTACTTC. This translates into CASSIGFRDRGRRYEQYF.

This clone was seen once. This chain uses TRBV6-1 with TRBJ2-2; D gene uncertain. With 11 bases removed from V and 0 bases from J, the gap between germline ends came to 10 bases. The CDR3 sequence is 13 residues long. CDR1 and CDR2 (germline): MNHNS, SASEGT. The CDR3 loop reads CAHRASNTGELFF. CDR3 bases: TGTGCCCATAGGGCCTCGAACACCGGGGAGCTGTTTTTT.

The J gene is TRBJ1-3, the V gene TRBV28; D is ambiguous. The V and J ends lost 7 bases and 2 bases respectively, with 15 bases between them. The CDR3 runs to 15 residues. The germline gives CDR1 MDHEN, CDR2 SYDVKM. CDR3 in amino acids: CASNVGGGPGNTIYF. In DNA form, the CDR3 reads TGTGCCAGCAACGTAGGAGGAGGACCTGGAAACACCATATATTTT.

This CDR3 reads CASSLHKTGTFKHGTYEQYF. The CDR3 DNA is TGTGCCAGCAGTTTACACAAAACCGGGACCTTTAAACACGGGACCTACGAGCAGTACTTC. This sequence joins TRBV27 and TRBJ2-7; D may match TRBD1 or TRBD2 (5 bases each). The CDR3 has 20 residues. Trimming removed 2 bases at V and 2 bases at J, with 28 bases between. In germline, CDR1 is MNHEY, CDR2 SMNVEV (reference sequence).

Here the CDR3 reads CASSLIPGGSGNTIYF. The CDR3 nucleotides are TGCGCCAGCAGCTTGATTCCCGGCGGCTCTGGAAACACCATATATTTT. The J gene is TRBJ1-3, the V gene TRBV5-1; D uncertain. Trimming cost V 1 base and J 0 bases, with 11 bases left between them. The CDR3 extends over 16 amino acids. Per germline, CDR1 SGHRS and CDR2 YFSETQ.

Turning to this clone: The same CDR3 can be traced to other DNA sequences in this sample. The genes are TRBV9 and TRBJ2-1; D call uncertain. The CDR3 runs 13 residues. Germline values: CDR1 SGDLS, CDR2 YYNGEE. V lost 0 bases, J lost 6 bases, and 7 bases lay in between. CDR3 sequence (DNA): TGTGCCAGCAGCGTAGCTACCGTCAATGAGCAGTTCTTC. Protein product: CASSVATVNEQFF.

The gene calls are TRBV15 and TRBJ2-3, with 11 bases identical to TRBD2. CDR1 is LNHNV and CDR2 is YYDKDF in the germline V gene (reference sequence). V gave up 0 bases and J gave up 2 bases; unmatched junction bases: 7. This CDR3 comprises 18 residues. The CDR3: CATSRDSRTSGSTDTQYF. Here the CDR3 DNA reads TGTGCCACCAGCAGAGATTCCCGGACTAGCGGGTCCACAGATACGCAGTATTTT.

V usage is TRBV7-9 and J usage is TRBJ2-5, with 10 positions matching TRBD2. Per the germline V gene, CDR1 is SEHNR and CDR2 is FQNEAQ (reference sequence). This CDR3 is 16 amino acids long. V was clipped by 1 base and J by 1 base; unmatched bases: 3. The DNA of the CDR3 is TGTGCCAGCAGCTTAGGTCTAGCGGGGGTCCAAGAGACCCAGTACTTC. This gives the protein CASSLGLAGVQETQYF.

V usage is TRBV28 and J usage is TRBJ2-1, with 8 bases that match TRBD1. The V segment lost 8 bases and the J segment 14 bases; nucleotides outside the gene matches: 8. CDR3 length: 11 amino acids. Germline CDR1 is MDHEN and CDR2 is SYDVKM. The CDR3 loop reads CASSTRGQKFF. The DNA for the CDR3 is TGTGCCAGCTCCACCAGGGGGCAGAAGTTCTTC.